These T cell receptor beta chains were read from a single sample in a study of radiation and T cells in renal cell carcinoma. The method was immunoSEQ multiplex PCR; TCRdb's version includes in-frame clones alone and lacks a portion of them. The data contain 70,000 to 95,000 clones, 70% to 85% of them seen just once; the ten biggest clones take up around 6.3%. The sample consisted of blood, taken from a patient whose treatment included radiotherapy and nephrectomy. Receptors were obtained from a man in his fifties or sixties with renal cell carcinoma. Each CDR3 is given with its conserved first and last residue. A D gene is named only where the DNA matches it firmly. Clone size, where shown, is once, few, many, or a class for clones that have expanded.

v_call,d_call,clone_size,j_call,cdr3_aa,cdr3_nt
TRBV4-3,TRBD2,.,TRBJ2-7,CASSTHGTSGAYEQYF,TGCGCCAGCAGCACCCACGGGACTAGCGGGGCCTACGAGCAGTACTTC
TRBV5-1,TRBD1,.,TRBJ2-5,CASSGTGGQETQYF,TGCGCCAGCAGCGGAACAGGGGGTCAAGAGACCCAGTACTTC
TRBV27,.,.,TRBJ1-5,CASPPGPQHF,TGTGCCAGCCCTCCGGGGCCCCAGCATTTT
TRBV6-6,.,.,TRBJ2-3,CASSGFTDTQYF,TGTGCCAGCAGTGGGTTCACAGATACGCAGTATTTT
TRBV6-5,.,.,TRBJ2-5,CASSKDLGETQYF,TGTGCCAGCAGCAAGGACTTAGGAGAGACCCAGTACTTC
TRBV6-6,.,once,TRBJ2-7,CASSGRTDFYEQYF,TGTGCCAGCAGTGGTCGGACAGACTTCTACGAGCAGTACTTC
TRBV4-2,TRBD1,.,TRBJ2-7,CASSQDGGWTGRLYEQYF,TGTGCCAGCAGCCAAGATGGCGGCTGGACAGGGCGACTCTACGAGCAGTACTTC
TRBV7-2,.,.,TRBJ2-3,CASSLPTTRGISTDTQYF,TGTGCCAGCAGCTTACCCACGACGAGGGGGATTAGCACAGATACGCAGTATTTT
TRBV11-1,TRBD1,.,TRBJ2-7,CASSSGQGPYEQYF,TGTGCCAGCAGCTCCGGACAGGGCCCCTACGAGCAGTACTTC
TRBV7-9,.,.,TRBJ2-3,CASSAPWAPLDTQYF,TGTGCCAGCAGCGCCCCCTGGGCCCCCCTGGATACGCAGTATTTT
TRBV28,.,.,TRBJ2-7,CASRLRGGSYEQYF,TGTGCCAGCAGACTTAGGGGGGGCTCCTACGAGCAGTACTTC
TRBV21-1,.,.,TRBJ2-5,CASSDDKSQETQYF,TGTGCCAGCAGCGATGACAAATCGCAAGAGACCCAGTACTTC
TRBV4-1,.,.,TRBJ2-7,CASSQQGKSNEQYF,TGCGCCAGCAGCCAACAGGGGAAGAGTAACGAGCAGTACTTC
TRBV5-1,.,few,TRBJ2-1,CASSARPGGNSYNEQFF,TGCGCCAGCAGCGCACGACCTGGGGGGAACTCCTACAATGAGCAGTTCTTC
TRBV20-1,.,.,TRBJ2-7,CSAQGPYEQYF,TGCAGTGCCCAGGGACCTTACGAGCAGTACTTC
TRBV6-1,.,.,TRBJ1-1,CASSDSMTRMNTEAFF,TGTGCCAGCAGTGACAGCATGACGAGAATGAACACTGAAGCTTTCTTT
TRBV13,.,.,TRBJ1-4,CASSLGTKTEANEKLFF,TGTGCCAGCAGCTTAGGGACTAAGACGGAGGCTAATGAAAAACTGTTTTTT
TRBV5-3,TRBD1,.,TRBJ2-3,CARSRTGNTDTQYF,TGTGCCAGAAGCAGGACAGGGAATACAGATACGCAGTATTTT
TRBV27,TRBD1,.,TRBJ1-1,CASSLTVRQGGGTEAFF,TGTGCCAGCAGTTTAACAGTCCGACAGGGAGGAGGCACTGAAGCTTTCTTT
TRBV6-5,.,once,TRBJ1-5,CASSYGTSQPQHF,TGTGCCAGCAGTTACGGGACGTCCCAGCCCCAGCATTTT
TRBV11-3,.,.,TRBJ2-7,CASSYGGEQYF,TGTGCCAGCAGCTACGGAGGAGAGCAGTACTTC
TRBV30,.,once,TRBJ2-1,CAWSPGTLRGDEQFF,TGTGCCTGGAGTCCCGGGACACTCAGGGGCGATGAGCAGTTCTTC
TRBV12-2,.,.,TRBJ1-1,CASRTTAGEATEAFF,TGTGCAAGTCGCACCACTGCAGGGGAAGCGACTGAAGCTTTCTTT
TRBV11-2,.,.,TRBJ2-5,CASSSWGNPQETQYF,TGTGCCAGCAGCTCTTGGGGAAACCCGCAAGAGACCCAGTACTTC
TRBV21-1,.,.,TRBJ2-4,CASSNWGAGVNIQYF,TGTGCCAGCAGCAATTGGGGGGCAGGGGTGAACATTCAGTACTTC
TRBV5-6,TRBD1,few,TRBJ2-4,CASSLAGTGENIQYF,TGTGCCAGCAGCTTGGCCGGGACAGGGGAAAACATTCAGTACTTC
TRBV28,TRBD2,.,TRBJ2-7,CASSRSGKGYEQYF,TGTGCCAGCAGTCGTAGCGGGAAAGGCTACGAGCAGTACTTC
TRBV20-1,.,.,TRBJ2-3,CSARGVDTQYF,TGCAGTGCTAGGGGGGTCGATACGCAGTATTTT
TRBV2,TRBD1,.,TRBJ1-3,CASSGTGIDGNTIYF,TGTGCCAGCAGTGGGACAGGGATAGATGGAAACACCATATATTTT